This record covers a single TCR beta chain. Its antigen is as yet unknown. The repertoire was sequenced with immunoSEQ multiplex PCR; TCRdb's copy has only in-frame clones and lacks some. The sample consists of 75,000 to 80,000 clones, about 74% of them appearing once. This entry is derived from a study of T cell responses to AZD1222 COVID-19 vaccine. Study-wide points: Clonal diversity was possibly underestimated, and the donors were mostly white British, with more females. There were vaccine-associated CD4 TCRs across spike, dominant at 160-218 and 743-854. It was only a handful of AZD1222 recipients who were seropositive at baseline.

This receptor was obtained from an adult who received the MenACWY meningococcal vaccine as a control. The specimen comprised peripheral blood, sampled 28 days after the second dose of the MenACWY control vaccine.

The CDR3 loop is CASSYSPQYNEQFF. CDR3 sequence (DNA): TGTGCCAGCAGTTACTCGCCGCAGTACAATGAGCAGTTCTTC. The chain carries TRBV6-5 and TRBJ2-1; D unresolved. The V gene lost 0 bases and the J gene lost 4 bases, with 7 bases spanning the gap. Germline values: CDR1 MNHEY, CDR2 SVGAGI. The CDR3 is 14 amino acids.